This TCR beta chain was identified in a study of blood T cell repertoires in COVID-19. Whole-study context: The samples span acute and convalescent COVID-19 from the United States, Italy and Spain.

Authors' analysis steps: How many nucleated cells were present was estimated from reference gene primer amplification. TCRdb's copy holds only in-frame clones and misses some; the assay was immunoSEQ multiplex PCR. V and J calls and clone size come straight from that table; D and trimming were deduced from the DNA. The sample has fewer than 200,000 clones, just over 85% seen once. The study assigned cohorts using participant-reported clinical history. Two negative PCRs, clearance, or symptom resolution had been documented for recovered Cohort 3 donors. The CDR3 has 14 residues. V lost 5 bases and J 4 bases, leaving 12 bases between the germline ends. CDR1 and CDR2 (germline): SGHNT, YENEEA.

The gene calls are TRBV11-3 and TRBJ1-5; D remains ambiguous. Sample: PBMCs or T cells enriched from blood (not recorded which). This sequence originates from a woman aged 18 to 35 who had recovered from COVID-19. The CDR3 loop reads CASSTTGVNQPQHF. The DNA of the CDR3 is TGTGCCAGCAGCACAACTGGAGTTAATCAGCCCCAGCATTTT.